These 9 T cell receptor beta chains were all obtained from the same sample, sequenced in a study of cytomegalovirus exposure and HLA in healthy donors. Amplification used 60 Vbeta primers and 13 Jbeta primers. Profiling relied on immunoSEQ multiplex PCR, and the TCRdb table lists in-frame clones only, not all of them. Altogether 100,000 to 120,000 clones are present, around 80% being singletons, with the ten largest covering 5% to 8%. The specimen was PBMCs. The receptors stem from a man aged 25 to 45 in good health and CMV-seropositive.

V gene TRBV6-4 combines with J gene TRBJ2-7; a weak D match, TRBD2 (5 bases). CDR1 and CDR2 from the germline V gene are MRHNA and SNTAGT. Trimming shortened V by 4 bases and J by 2 bases, and 9 bases separated the two germline ends. The CDR3 covers 13 residues. CDR3 sequence: CASSGELTYEQYF. In DNA form, the CDR3 reads TGTGCCAGCAGTGGGGAGTTGACCTACGAGCAGTACTTC.

This clone was observed a few times. The J gene is TRBJ1-5, the V gene TRBV5-6; 7 bases are a match to TRBD1. The V and J ends lost 1 base and 4 bases, in that order; junction bases with no gene match: 2. This CDR3 contains 14 residues. Germline-derived CDR1 and CDR2 are SGHDT and YYEEEE. This CDR3 is CASSLRDRNQPQHF. In nucleotides, the CDR3 is TGTGCCAGCAGCTTGAGGGACAGAAATCAGCCCCAGCATTTT.

J is TRBJ1-2 and V is TRBV25-1; D uncertain. With 4 bases removed from V and 6 bases from J, the gap between germline ends came to 15 bases. The CDR3 contains 14 residues. Germline values: CDR1 MGHDK, CDR2 SYGVNS. The CDR3 DNA sequence: TGTGCCAGCAGTGCCGGCCCGGGAGCGGATGGCTACACCTTC. Residues: CASSAGPGADGYTF.

The chain has TRBV5-1 and TRBJ2-3; the D is unclear. Germline CDR1 and CDR2: SGHRS and YFSETQ. This CDR3 contains 15 residues. V was trimmed by 4 bases and J by 0 bases, leaving 12 bases between them. This CDR3 is CASSPLITSTDTQYF. In DNA form, the CDR3 reads TGCGCCAGCAGCCCACTAATTACTAGCACAGATACGCAGTATTTT.

V gene TRBV6-5 combines with J gene TRBJ1-2; 9 nucleotides line up with TRBD1. The J segment lost 1 base and the V segment lost 6 bases, leaving 6 bases of the junction unmatched. This CDR3 is 15 amino acids long. CDR1 is MNHEY, CDR2 SVGAGI, per germline. CDR3 in amino acids: CASRKTGGVNYGYTF. CDR3 nucleotides: TGTGCCAGCAGGAAGACAGGGGGAGTTAACTATGGCTACACCTTC.

The chain uses TRBV10-1 and TRBJ1-3, with TRBD1 matching 10 bases. Germline trimming cut 4 bases from V and 3 bases from J; bases unmatched to any gene: 3. This CDR3 is 15 amino acids long. Germline V gives CDR1 WNHNN, CDR2 SYGVQD (reference sequence). The CDR3 loop is CASSVDRGLGNTIYF. The CDR3 DNA reads as TGCGCCAGCAGTGTTGACAGGGGGCTTGGAAACACCATATATTTT.

The chain carries TRBV7-2 and TRBJ1-4; TRBD1 might be the D (6 bases). This CDR3 region has 17 residues. Trimming shortened V by 1 base and J by 6 bases, and 18 bases separated the two germline ends. Germline CDR1 and CDR2: SGHTA and FQGNSA. The CDR3 region is CASSLEGLGDIDEKLFF. For the CDR3, the DNA is TGTGCCAGCAGCTTAGAAGGTCTCGGGGACATTGATGAAAAACTGTTTTTT.

The rearrangement links TRBV19 to TRBJ1-1; 9 bases are a match to TRBD1. The CDR3 consists of 15 residues. Trimming at V came to 1 base and at J to 4 bases, leaving 4 bases not matched to a gene. CDR1 is LNHDA, CDR2 SQIVND, per germline (reference sequence). As DNA, the CDR3 is TGTGCCAGTAGTATAGCGTGGACAGGGGTCACTGAAGCTTTCTTT. It specifies CASSIAWTGVTEAFF. Filled out from reference TRBV19 and TRBJ1-1, the complete variable domain reads DGGITQSPKYLFRKEGQNVTLSCEQNLNHDAMYWYRQDPGQGLRLIYYSQIVNDFQKGDIAEGYSVSREKKESFPLTVTSAQKNPTAFYLCASSIAWTGVTEAFFGQGTRLTVV.

This clone was counted only a few times. The chain couples TRBV6-1 to TRBJ2-5, with D possibly TRBD2 on 5 matching bases. Trimming stripped 1 base from V and 4 bases from J, with 19 bases between. CDR3 length equals 17 residues. The germline V gene has CDR1 MNHNS and CDR2 SASEGT. CDR3 residues: CASSEVLRAALRETQYF. The CDR3 bases are TGTGCCAGCAGTGAAGTTTTGAGGGCGGCCCTACGAGAGACCCAGTACTTC.